This T cell receptor (beta chain) was captured in a study of T cells after yellow fever vaccination. Study background: Any fraction with a low cell number was prepared using SMART-Seq v4 Ultra Low Input.

This clonotype has more than one count but fewer than ten. Its antigen is unknown. A single record per CDR3 protein comes from TCRdb applying MiXCR to the 5' RACE reads. Of hundreds of thousands of distinct CDR3 sequences in the sample, around 13% were seen once. Study conclusions and caveats: The secondary response showed a weaker magnitude and a faster peak, day 5 versus 15. Few clonotypes appeared in both CD4 and CD8 compartments. Post-booster repertoires contained most primary-vaccination clones again (96% CD4, 88% CD8).

The CDR3 is made up of 14 amino acids. The V and J ends lost 1 base and 4 bases respectively, with 8 bases between them. Germline lookup yields CDR1 SEHNR and CDR2 FQNEAQ (reference sequence). This chain uses TRBV7-9 with TRBJ2-1, with a possible D match to TRBD2 (5 bases). This clonotype was sampled from a man between 18 and 35 years old who received the YFV17D yellow fever vaccine. This material consisted of CD4+ T cells sorted from PBMCs, taken 15 days after the yellow fever booster vaccination. CDR3: CASSLDGVYNEQFF. Written as DNA, the CDR3 is TGTGCCAGCAGCTTAGACGGGGTTTACAATGAGCAGTTCTTC.